The present entry profiles one T cell receptor (beta chain) with its context. Its matching antigen is unknown. CDR3 size: 15 residues. Between the trimmed V and J ends, which lost 4 bases and 2 bases, there was a span of 14 bases. The germline CDR1 and CDR2 sequences are SGHKS and YYEKEE (reference sequence). This specimen belongs to a study of identical twins. Study-wide findings and caveats: Its conclusions, products of cross-sectional statistical analysis, did not come from following the same donors. Out-of-frame beta sequences exhibited a weaker degree of excess twin sharing.

TCRdb reanalysed the 5' RACE reads using MiXCR and keeps one entry per CDR3 protein. The sample carries 550,000 to 800,000 distinct CDR3 sequences, just over 7% recorded once. These same data were also listed under a study on yellow fever vaccine responses in identical twins. That study reports: Twins reportedly showed a vaccine T cell response that seemed partly convergent and partly personalized.

The V and J genes are TRBV5-5 and TRBJ2-3, with D possibly matching TRBD1 (6 bases). The sample comprised PBMCs. The receptor comes from a woman under 30 in good health. The CDR3 sequence: CASSVTQGPTDTQYF. The CDR3 DNA is TGTGCCAGCAGCGTTACACAGGGTCCCACAGATACGCAGTATTTT.